This entry concerns a single T cell receptor (beta chain). Its antigen is currently unknown. Assay: immunoSEQ multiplex PCR; the TCRdb copy retains only in-frame clones and omits some. Of under 100,000 clones in the sample, about 88% are singletons; the top ten hold more than 20%. The data were taken from a study of T cells in localized non-small cell lung cancer. The ends were cut back, 2 bases at V and 4 bases at J, with 12 bases in the middle. The CDR3 extends over 15 amino acids. Germline CDR1 is SGHVS and CDR2 is FQNEAQ. Whole-study results and caveats: Adjacent lung exhibited a median of about 50 among the 100 most abundant tumor clones. Investigators sequenced only a single tumor region, leaving heterogeneity possible.

The rearrangement joins TRBV7-8 to TRBJ2-1; tentative D call: TRBD2 (6 bases). Material: peripheral blood, obtained before any cancer treatment. The receptor was derived from a woman aged 35-75 years with stage I squamous cell lung carcinoma. Here the CDR3 reads CASSLSLARYNEQFF. CDR3 in DNA: TGTGCCAGCAGCTTATCGCTAGCGAGATACAATGAGCAGTTCTTC.